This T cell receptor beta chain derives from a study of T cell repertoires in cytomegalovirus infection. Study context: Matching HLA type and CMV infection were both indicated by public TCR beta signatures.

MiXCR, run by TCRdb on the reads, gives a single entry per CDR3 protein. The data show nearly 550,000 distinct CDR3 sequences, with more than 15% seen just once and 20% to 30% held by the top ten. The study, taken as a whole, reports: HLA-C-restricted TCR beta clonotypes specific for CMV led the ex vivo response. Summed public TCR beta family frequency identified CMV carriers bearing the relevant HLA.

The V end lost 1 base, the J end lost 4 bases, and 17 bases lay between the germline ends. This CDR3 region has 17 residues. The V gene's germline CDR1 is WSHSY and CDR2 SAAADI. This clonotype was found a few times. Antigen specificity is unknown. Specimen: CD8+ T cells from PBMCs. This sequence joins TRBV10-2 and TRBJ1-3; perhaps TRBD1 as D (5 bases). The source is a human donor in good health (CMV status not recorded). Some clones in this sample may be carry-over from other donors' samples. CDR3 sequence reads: CASSEWPPMGTGNTIYF. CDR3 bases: TGCGCCAGCAGTGAGTGGCCCCCTATGGGGACGGGAAACACCATATATTTT.